This entry concerns a single T cell receptor beta chain. The sample belongs to a study of blood T cell repertoires in COVID-19. At the level of the study: Some COVID-19 samples were acute and others convalescent; all came from the United States, Italy and Spain.

Sequencing was performed with immunoSEQ multiplex PCR; in TCRdb, only in-frame clones are kept and a portion is missing. The sample records some 240,000 clones, more than 75% being singletons. The clonotype comes from a woman aged 50 to 60 who had been exposed to COVID-19. The sample consisted of PBMCs or T cells enriched from blood (not recorded which).

DNA for the CDR3: TGCGCCAGCAGCACCACTACGGGAAGGGTACTCGAGCAGTACTTC. It encodes CASSTTTGRVLEQYF. The V and J genes are TRBV4-1 and TRBJ2-7; D may be TRBD2 (5 bases). The CDR3 runs 15 residues. In germline, CDR1 is MGHRA, CDR2 YSYEKL. The germline V and J ends were trimmed by 5 bases and 6 bases, with 20 bases remaining between them.